The next 24 T cell receptor beta chains were all read from a single sample in a study of blood T cell repertoires in COVID-19. The table came from immunoSEQ multiplex PCR; TCRdb's copy has only in-frame clones and leaves some out. The sample holds 80,000 to 95,000 clones, 81% seen once. Sequenced material: peripheral blood. These receptors originate from a man older than 75 with active or convalescent COVID-19.

The gene calls are TRBV6-2 or TRBV6-3 and TRBJ1-2; TRBD1 might be the D (5 bases). Trimming stripped 0 bases from V and 4 bases from J, with 9 bases between. The germline V gene encodes CDR1 MNHEY and CDR2 SVGEGT. The CDR3 has 14 amino acids. CDR3 protein: CASSYSQGGYGYTF. CDR3 in DNA: TGTGCCAGCAGTTACTCGCAGGGCGGCTATGGCTACACCTTC.

This chain joins TRBV6-2 or TRBV6-3 and TRBJ1-1; 7 bases line up with TRBD1. This CDR3 is built from 14 residues. Germline V gene sequence: CDR1 MNHEY, CDR2 SVGEGT. V lost 2 bases, J lost 5 bases, and 5 bases stayed unmatched. In nucleotides, the CDR3 is TGTGCCAGCAGTTACAGGGGGCCTGGGACTGAAGCTTTCTTT. Translating gives CASSYRGPGTEAFF.

The V gene is TRBV7-2, the J gene TRBJ1-2; 8 bases agree with TRBD1. Germline CDR1 reads SGHTA; CDR2 reads FQGNSA. Trimming removed 2 bases from V and 5 bases from J; junction bases left unmatched: 1. This CDR3 spans 13 amino acids. The CDR3 loop reads CASSLQGAYGYTF. As DNA, the CDR3 is TGTGCCAGCAGCTTACAGGGGGCGTATGGCTACACCTTC.

The chain couples TRBV5-1 to TRBJ1-1; 9 bases are a match to TRBD1. The V gene's germline CDR1 is SGHRS and CDR2 YFSETQ. The CDR3 sequence is 15 residues long. With 4 bases clipped from V and 1 base from J, the junction kept 5 bases outside the gene matches. The DNA of the CDR3 is TGCGCCAGCAGCGCCCGGGACAGGGCGAACACTGAAGCTTTCTTT. This sequence encodes CASSARDRANTEAFF.

For the CDR3, the DNA is TGTGCCAGCTCACCACGACTTGACGGGGGGGGCACAGATACGCAGTATTTT. It encodes CASSPRLDGGGTDTQYF. The chain carries TRBV18 and TRBJ2-3, with 8 positions matching TRBD2. The CDR3 contains 17 residues. The ends lost 1 base at V and 1 base at J; junction bases unmatched: 7. Germline V lookup: CDR1 KGHSH, CDR2 LQKENI.

The chain has TRBV27 and TRBJ2-3; 8 positions match TRBD2. V shed 2 bases and J 2 bases; nucleotides not matched to a gene: 6. Germline loops: CDR1 MNHEY, CDR2 SMNVEV (reference sequence). The CDR3 sequence is 16 residues long. CDR3 DNA sequence: TGTGCCAGCAGTTTAGGTGGACTAGCCCTCACAGATACGCAGTATTTT. Its protein product is CASSLGGLALTDTQYF.

The CDR3 DNA reads TGTGCCAGCAGCTTGTACAGGGCCACAGATACGCAGTATTTT. The encoded protein is CASSLYRATDTQYF. J is TRBJ2-3 and V is TRBV5-6; tentative D call: TRBD1 (6 bases). This CDR3 has 14 residues. The ends were cut back, 1 base at V and 2 bases at J, with 8 bases in the middle. Germline-derived CDR1 and CDR2 are SGHDT and YYEEEE.

The chain employs TRBV3-1 (or the pseudogene TRBV3-2) and TRBJ2-5, with TRBD1 matching over 9 bases. The CDR3 consists of 14 residues. The germline gives CDR1 LGHDT, CDR2 YNNKEL (reference sequence). Losses at the gene ends were 4 bases for V and 4 bases for J; bases not matched to a gene: 4. The CDR3 DNA is TGTGCCAGCAGCCTTCGGGACAGGGCAGAGACCCAGTACTTC. This codes for CASSLRDRAETQYF.

V gene TRBV4-3 combines with J gene TRBJ1-4, with D unresolved. With 1 base removed from V and 0 bases from J, the gap between germline ends came to 6 bases. Germline V CDR1 and CDR2: LGHNA, YSLEER. The CDR3 runs to 15 residues. The CDR3 here is CASSQGRATNEKLFF. The CDR3 DNA reads as TGCGCCAGCAGCCAAGGCCGGGCAACTAATGAAAAACTGTTTTTT.

The V call is TRBV4-2, the J call TRBJ1-2; TRBD1 matches 8 bases. Per germline, CDR1 LGHNA and CDR2 YNFKEQ. This CDR3 is built from 16 residues. J lost 3 bases, V lost 4 bases, and 10 bases had no gene match. CDR3 sequence (DNA): TGTGCCAGCAGCCCTGACTCCGGGACAGGCCACTATGGCTACACCTTC. Translation: CASSPDSGTGHYGYTF.

V is TRBV5-1 and J is TRBJ2-2; TRBD2 matches at 8 bases. This CDR3 spans 16 amino acids. Germline CDR1 reads SGHRS; CDR2 reads YFSETQ. Germline trimming cut 4 bases from V and 2 bases from J; bases unmatched to any gene: 7. The CDR3 bases are TGCGCCAGCAGCACCCCCGGGAGGGACAACACCGGGGAGCTGTTTTTT. Translating gives CASSTPGRDNTGELFF.

This clone has just one count. The chain carries TRBV7-6 and TRBJ1-2; D gene uncertain. The germline V gene has CDR1 SGHVS and CDR2 FNYEAQ. The CDR3 is 15 amino acids. Between the trimmed V and J ends, which lost 2 bases and 2 bases, there was a span of 12 bases. The CDR3 is CASSLSSGGNYGYTF. CDR3 DNA sequence: TGTGCCAGCAGCTTATCATCAGGAGGGAACTATGGCTACACCTTC. The whole variable domain, filled in from reference TRBV7-6 and TRBJ1-2, reads GAGVSQSPRYKVTKRGQDVALRCDPISGHVSLYWYRQALGQGPEFLTYFNYEAQQDKSGLPNDRFSAERPEGSISTLTIQRTEQRDSAMYRCASSLSSGGNYGYTFGSGTRLTVV.

This chain connects TRBV25-1 to TRBJ2-7, with 8 bases lining up with TRBD1. The CDR3 spans 18 residues. Germline V CDR1 and CDR2: MGHDK, SYGVNS. V shed 3 bases, J shed 3 bases, and the junction held 16 bases outside the gene matches. The CDR3 nucleotides are TGTGCCAGCAGTGATGGGACAGGTTGGGAACTGGGCTACTACGAGCAGTACTTC. Translating gives CASSDGTGWELGYYEQYF.

The chain carries TRBV28 and TRBJ1-3; D unclear. This CDR3 is 16 amino acids long. The V end lost 0 bases, the J end lost 2 bases, and 11 bases lay between the germline ends. Germline V gives CDR1 MDHEN, CDR2 SYDVKM. CDR3 residues: CASSLWGERAGNTIYF. In nucleotides, the CDR3 is TGTGCCAGCAGTTTATGGGGCGAGCGGGCTGGAAACACCATATATTTT.

V is TRBV3-1 (or the pseudogene TRBV3-2) and J is TRBJ2-1; D remains ambiguous. The CDR3 sequence is 15 residues long. Germline V gene sequence: CDR1 LGHDT, CDR2 YNNKEL (reference sequence). V was cut by 2 bases and J by 3 bases, with 11 bases left in between. CDR3 protein: CASSQRRGLYNEQFF. The CDR3 DNA sequence: TGTGCCAGCAGCCAACGCAGAGGCCTCTACAATGAGCAGTTCTTC.

This chain joins TRBV5-1 and TRBJ1-6, with D tentatively TRBD1 (6 bases). The CDR3 contains 17 residues. Germline V lookup: CDR1 SGHRS, CDR2 YFSETQ. The V end lost 0 bases, the J end lost 10 bases, and 20 bases lay between the germline ends. CDR3 nucleotide sequence: TGCGCCAGCAGCTTGGCAGGGGTTGCTGCAGGCTCCTCACCCCTCCACTTT. Translation: CASSLAGVAAGSSPLHF.

J is TRBJ2-7 and V is TRBV28; D is possibly TRBD1 (5 bases). V lost 7 bases, J lost 4 bases, and 8 bases lay in between. This CDR3 is 11 amino acids long. The V gene's germline CDR1 is MDHEN and CDR2 SYDVKM. The CDR3 sequence: CASTDRYEQYF. The CDR3 region has the DNA TGTGCCAGCACCGACAGATACGAGCAGTACTTC. Complete variable domain (other parts from reference TRBV28 and TRBJ2-7): DVKVTQSSRYLVKRTGEKVFLECVQDMDHENMFWYRQDPGLGLRLIYFSYDVKMKEKGDIPEGYSVSREKKERFSLILESASTNQTSMYLCASTDRYEQYFGPGTRLTVT.

The chain carries TRBV10-2 and TRBJ1-5; D is ambiguous. The length of the CDR3 is 15 residues. Trimming took off 6 bases at V and 1 base at J, with 13 bases between the two ends. Germline values: CDR1 WSHSY, CDR2 SAAADI. The CDR3 DNA follows: TGCGCCAGCAGAGGTTCGGGGAGGAGCAATCAGCCCCAGCATTTT. Amino acid sequence: CASRGSGRSNQPQHF.

J is TRBJ2-3 and V is TRBV7-8; 10 bases align to TRBD1. V shed 6 bases, J shed 5 bases, and the junction held 2 bases outside the gene matches. The CDR3 covers 13 residues. CDR1 is SGHVS and CDR2 is FQNEAQ in the germline V gene. CDR3 sequence (DNA): TGTGCCAGCAGGACAGGGGGCGGAGATACGCAGTATTTT. Translating it yields CASRTGGGDTQYF.

This clone was seen just once. CDR3 sequence: CASSITPGGNTGELFF. For the CDR3, the DNA is TGTGCCAGTAGTATTACGCCAGGTGGGAACACCGGGGAGCTGTTTTTT. This chain uses TRBV19 with TRBJ2-2, with D unresolved. Deletions cut 3 bases from V and 1 base from J, with 12 bases between. The CDR3 consists of 16 residues. CDR1 LNHDA and CDR2 SQIVND come from the germline V gene (reference sequence).

The CDR3 nucleotides read TGTGCCAGCAGTTTTACAGGGCTTTACTCTGGAAACACCATATATTTT. This translates into CASSFTGLYSGNTIYF. The J gene is TRBJ1-3, the V gene TRBV28, with D possibly matching TRBD1 (6 bases). The CDR3 spans 16 residues. Trimming cost V 3 bases and J 0 bases, with 12 bases left between them. CDR1 and CDR2 (germline): MDHEN, SYDVKM.

This clone was observed once. The chain uses TRBV3-1 (or the pseudogene TRBV3-2) and TRBJ2-3; D perhaps matches TRBD2 (6 bases). CDR3 size: 15 residues. The V gene lost 4 bases and the J gene lost 1 base, with 12 bases spanning the gap. In germline, CDR1 is LGHDT, CDR2 YNNKEL (reference sequence). In DNA, the CDR3 is TGTGCCAGCAGCCTGGGCGGGGCCCGCACAGATACGCAGTATTTT. Residues: CASSLGGARTDTQYF.

The gene calls are TRBV7-2 and TRBJ1-2, with D tentatively TRBD1 (5 bases). Germline V gene sequence: CDR1 SGHTA, CDR2 FQGNSA. Trimming left V 5 bases short and J 8 bases short, with 12 bases between. This CDR3 has 12 residues. The CDR3 coding sequence is TGTGCCAGCAGCGACCCAGGGCAAGGCTACACCTTC. As protein: CASSDPGQGYTF.

The chain combines TRBV12-3 or TRBV12-4 with TRBJ1-2; 7 nucleotides agree with TRBD1. The CDR3 runs to 13 residues. V dropped 5 bases and J dropped 4; count of bases not matched to a gene: 4. CDR3 sequence: CASSAGGGYGYTF. CDR3 coding DNA: TGTGCCAGCAGTGCAGGGGGAGGCTATGGCTACACCTTC.